The 15 T cell receptor beta chains reported below all come from one sample, sequenced in a study of T cells in Graves' hyperthyroidism and ophthalmopathy. Amplification targeted TCR beta CDR3 regions from RNA transcripts. The TCR CDR3 was amplified in a first-round RT-PCR using the HTBI primer set. TCRdb redid the calling of the multiplex PCR reads with MiXCR, one entry per CDR3 protein. The sample comprises hundreds of thousands of distinct CDR3 sequences, roughly 15% of which are singletons, and roughly 18% rests with the top ten. Source material: blood. Source of these receptors: a woman under 30 with Graves' ophthalmopathy.

This clonotype was seen ten or more times. The chain uses TRBV11-2 and TRBJ1-1; TRBD1 matches at 7 bases. The CDR3 sequence is 14 residues long. V dropped 5 bases and J dropped 6; count of bases not matched to a gene: 9. Germline assignment: CDR1 SGHAT and CDR2 FQNNGV. As DNA, the CDR3 is TGTGCCAGCAGCCCCGACAGGGTAACAGCTGAAGCTTTCTTT. Translated: CASSPDRVTAEAFF. Variable domain in full (rest from reference TRBV11-2 and TRBJ1-1): EAGVAQSPRYKIIEKRQSVAFWCNPISGHATLYWYQQILGQGPKLLIQFQNNGVVDDSQLPKDRFSAERLKGVDSTLKIQPAKLEDSAVYLCASSPDRVTAEAFFGQGTRLTVV.

The chain combines TRBV9 with TRBJ2-7, with TRBD2 matching over 12 bases. The germline V gene has CDR1 SGDLS and CDR2 YYNGEE. The J segment lost 6 bases and the V segment lost 3 bases, leaving 7 bases of the junction unmatched. The CDR3 has 15 amino acids. In DNA, the CDR3 is TGTGCCAGCAGCGCTAGCGGGAGGGCCCGGGGCGAGCAGTACTTC. Its protein product is CASSASGRARGEQYF.

This clonotype was seen only a few times. This rearrangement joins TRBV19 to TRBJ2-1, with 7 bases lining up with TRBD2. Trimming took 1 base from V and 1 from J; bases not matched to a gene: 1. This CDR3 has 15 residues. Germline CDR1 is LNHDA and CDR2 is SQIVND (reference sequence). The chain's CDR3 is CASSIAGGSYNEQFF. The CDR3 DNA is TGTGCCAGTAGTATAGCGGGAGGATCCTACAATGAGCAGTTCTTC.

In this sample, this clonotype turned up many times. This chain links TRBV30 with TRBJ2-1; TRBD2 might be the D (7 bases). CDR1 is GTSNPN and CDR2 is SVGIG in the germline V gene (reference sequence). Trimming removed 5 bases from V and 7 bases from J, with 18 bases in between. The CDR3 extends over 14 amino acids. The CDR3 here is CAWVVAGAWNEQFF. In DNA form, the CDR3 reads TGTGCCTGGGTCGTGGCGGGGGCATGGAATGAGCAGTTCTTC.

This clonotype has at least ten counts. The chain joins TRBV4-1 to TRBJ2-1, with D hard to call. Germline V gene lookup returns CDR1 MGHRA and CDR2 YSYEKL. The ends were cut back, 0 bases at V and 6 bases at J, with 9 bases in the middle. This CDR3 region has 14 residues. The CDR3 loop is CASSQDLPSNEQFF. The CDR3 DNA reads as TGCGCCAGCAGCCAAGACCTTCCTAGCAATGAGCAGTTCTTC.

J is TRBJ2-1 and V is TRBV7-9; D unclear. Germline V gene sequence: CDR1 SEHNR, CDR2 FQNEAQ (reference sequence). Trimming shortened V by 5 bases and J by 4 bases, and 9 bases separated the two germline ends. The CDR3 is 13 residues long. This chain's CDR3 is CASSPKQYNEQFF. The CDR3 DNA follows: TGTGCCAGCAGCCCTAAACAATACAATGAGCAGTTCTTC. The complete variable domain, with remaining parts taken from reference TRBV7-9 and TRBJ2-1, reads DTGVSQNPRHKITKRGQNVTFRCDPISEHNRLYWYRQTLGQGPEFLTYFQNEAQLEKSRLLSDRFSAERPKGSFSTLEIQRTEQGDSAMYLCASSPKQYNEQFFGPGTRLTVL.

This clonotype was found a few times. The genes are TRBV4-3 and TRBJ2-3; 7 bases match TRBD2. The CDR3 spans 17 residues. The ends lost 1 base at V and 2 bases at J; junction bases unmatched: 9. Germline values: CDR1 LGHNA, CDR2 YSLEER. The CDR3 protein is CASSQGASGLLTDTQYF. The CDR3, as DNA: TGCGCCAGCAGCCAAGGAGCTAGCGGCCTTCTCACAGATACGCAGTATTTT.

The chain links TRBV20-1 to TRBJ2-5, with 10 bases matching TRBD2. Trimming at V came to 6 bases and at J to 2 bases, leaving 6 bases not matched to a gene. Germline CDR1 reads DFQATT; CDR2 reads SNEGSKA (reference sequence). This CDR3 has 14 residues. CDR3 coding DNA: TGCAGTGCGCTGATACTAGCGGGACAAGAGACCCAGTACTTC. It translates to CSALILAGQETQYF.

This clonotype showed up many times. The chain uses TRBV6-1 and TRBJ2-3; D ambiguous. Per the germline V gene, CDR1 is MNHNS and CDR2 is SASEGT. This CDR3 comprises 13 residues. V was trimmed by 7 bases and J by 6 bases, leaving 14 bases between them. The CDR3 loop reads CASISQVSDTQYF. DNA for the CDR3: TGTGCCAGCATTAGCCAGGTGTCTGATACGCAGTATTTT.

The chain couples TRBV7-3 to TRBJ2-3; the D gene is possibly TRBD2 (6 bases). Trimming pared 2 bases from V and 1 base from J, leaving 25 bases between. Germline-derived CDR1 and CDR2 are SGHTA and FQGTGA. The CDR3 is 20 residues long. The CDR3 coding sequence is TGTGCCAGCAGCTTATTACCCGCGACTAGTTTAGTTGATGGCACAGATACGCAGTATTTT. Translating gives CASSLLPATSLVDGTDTQYF.

The J gene is TRBJ2-1, the V gene TRBV7-3, with 11 bases aligning to TRBD1. Trimming cost V 5 bases and J 8 bases; bases outside gene matches: 11. The CDR3 sequence is 16 residues long. Germline lookup yields CDR1 SGHTA and CDR2 FQGTGA. This chain's CDR3 is CASSPKTGTGGDEQFF. CDR3 in DNA: TGTGCCAGCAGCCCAAAGACCGGGACAGGGGGGGATGAGCAGTTCTTC.

This clonotype was detected only a few times. V and J are TRBV19 and TRBJ2-7, with 7 positions matching TRBD2. The germline V gene has CDR1 LNHDA and CDR2 SQIVND (reference sequence). The CDR3 sequence is 13 residues long. V shed 10 bases and J 5 bases; nucleotides not matched to a gene: 11. CDR3: CATSREAPHEQYF. In DNA, the CDR3 is TGTGCCACCAGTCGGGAGGCCCCCCACGAGCAGTACTTC.

This clonotype was seen repeatedly, ten times or more. This chain links TRBV29-1 with TRBJ1-1; 7 positions match TRBD1. This CDR3 has 16 amino acids. Germline assignment: CDR1 SQVTM and CDR2 ANQGSEA. Trimming took 6 bases from V and 0 from J; bases not matched to a gene: 13. The chain's CDR3 is CSVEQGSVWLNTEAFF. CDR3 sequence (DNA): TGCAGCGTGGAACAGGGGTCGGTTTGGCTGAACACTGAAGCTTTCTTT.

This clonotype was seen more than once but under ten times. The chain employs TRBV10-3 and TRBJ1-6, with D hard to call. The CDR3 loop spans 14 amino acids. Germline CDR1 ENHRY, CDR2 SYGVKD. V was cut by 8 bases and J by 10 bases, with 18 bases left in between. The CDR3: CAIRGRDNRSPLHF. Written as DNA, the CDR3 is TGTGCCATCCGTGGCAGAGATAATAGGTCACCCCTCCACTTT.

This clonotype was detected only a few times. The rearrangement uses TRBV12-3 or TRBV12-4 and TRBJ1-2, with 8 bases identical to TRBD1. V was pared by 1 base and J by 5 bases, with 6 bases of the junction left unmatched. The CDR3 covers 15 residues. The chain's CDR3 is CASSLGQGAQYGYTF. CDR3 in DNA: TGTGCCAGCAGTTTAGGGCAGGGGGCTCAATATGGCTACACCTTC.